Each of the 14 T cell receptor beta chains below was sequenced from the same sample in a study of T cells in Graves' hyperthyroidism and ophthalmopathy. Amplification targeted TCR beta CDR3 regions from RNA transcripts. RT-PCR in the first round (using the HTBI primer set) targeted the TCR CDR3. MiXCR was run by TCRdb on the multiplex PCR reads, yielding one entry per CDR3 protein. The repertoire holds a few hundred thousand distinct CDR3 sequences, with about 43% as singletons. The source material was peripheral blood or thyroid tissue (not recorded which). All receptors derive from an adult woman with Graves' disease, either hyperthyroidism or ophthalmopathy (not recorded which).

A single count supports this clonotype. The CDR3 bases are TGCAGTGCTGGATCCCGCGGGGATAGCTCCTACGAGCAGTACTTC. This codes for CSAGSRGDSSYEQYF. This chain joins TRBV20-1 and TRBJ2-7, with a tentative D call TRBD2 (6 bases). Trimming cost V 5 bases and J 0 bases, with 17 bases left between them. CDR1 is DFQATT and CDR2 is SNEGSKA in the germline V gene (reference sequence). This CDR3 is built from 15 residues.

The sample holds many counts of this clonotype. This CDR3 is CASSLGREKLFF. The CDR3 DNA sequence: TGTGCCAGCAGCTTGGGGAGAGAAAAACTGTTTTTT. The chain recombines TRBV11-2 with TRBJ1-4; D gene unclear. V was clipped by 3 bases and J by 8 bases, with 7 bases between them. The CDR3 runs to 12 residues. Germline assignment: CDR1 SGHAT and CDR2 FQNNGV. The full variable domain, rest sourced from reference TRBV11-2 and TRBJ1-4, is EAGVAQSPRYKIIEKRQSVAFWCNPISGHATLYWYQQILGQGPKLLIQFQNNGVVDDSQLPKDRFSAERLKGVDSTLKIQPAKLEDSAVYLCASSLGREKLFFGSGTQLSVL.

At least ten counts were recorded for this clonotype. V is TRBV13 and J is TRBJ2-7; a possible D gene is TRBD2 (6 bases). Germline CDR1 is PRHDT and CDR2 is FYEKMQ (reference sequence). The V end lost 0 bases, the J end lost 7 bases, and 10 bases lay between the germline ends. This CDR3 is 13 amino acids long. Here the CDR3 reads CASSLGGGTEQYF. The CDR3 nucleotides read TGTGCCAGCAGCTTAGGAGGAGGGACTGAGCAGTACTTC.

This clonotype turned up a few times. The rearrangement uses TRBV12-3 or TRBV12-4 and TRBJ2-7; no firm D call. V was pared by 5 bases and J by 2 bases, with 10 bases between. The CDR3 totals 13 residues. Here the CDR3 DNA reads TGTGCCAGCAGTAGTGCCATTACCTACGAGCAGTACTTC. This translates into CASSSAITYEQYF.

The chain has TRBV29-1 and TRBJ1-1, with D perhaps TRBD1 (6 bases). Germline V gene data show CDR1 as SQVTM and CDR2 as ANQGSEA. This CDR3 contains 12 residues. V was pared by 8 bases and J by 4 bases, with 14 bases between. The CDR3 DNA reads TGCAGCTCAGGGGATAGTCGCACTGAAGCTTTCTTT. Translating gives CSSGDSRTEAFF.

This clonotype has ten or more counts. The chain employs TRBV5-1 and TRBJ2-5; 7 bases align to TRBD1. The CDR3 length is 15 residues. The J segment lost 5 bases and the V segment lost 5 bases, leaving 12 bases of the junction unmatched. Germline loops: CDR1 SGHRS, CDR2 YFSETQ. The CDR3 loop is CASRERQGIAETQYF. DNA for the CDR3: TGCGCCAGCAGGGAACGACAGGGAATAGCGGAGACCCAGTACTTC.

The CDR3 protein is CASSSGAPNAEAFF. The CDR3 DNA reads as TGTGCCAGCAGCTCAGGGGCTCCAAACGCTGAAGCTTTCTTT. This chain connects TRBV7-3 to TRBJ1-1; a weak D match, TRBD1 (6 bases). Per germline, CDR1 SGHTA and CDR2 FQGTGA. Trimming cost V 4 bases and J 6 bases, with 15 bases left between them. The CDR3 has 14 residues.

The V gene is TRBV7-3, the J gene TRBJ1-2; tentative D call: TRBD1 (5 bases). V was pared by 2 bases and J by 6 bases, with 13 bases between. The length of the CDR3 is 14 residues. Germline lookup yields CDR1 SGHTA and CDR2 FQGTGA. CDR3 nucleotide sequence: TGTGCCAGCAGCTTACATACAGGTCCGGATGGCTACACCTTC. This sequence encodes CASSLHTGPDGYTF.

The gene calls are TRBV7-2 and TRBJ1-1; D remains ambiguous. Germline CDR1 reads SGHTA; CDR2 reads FQGNSA. This CDR3 spans 13 amino acids. The ends were cut back, 8 bases at V and 9 bases at J, with 19 bases in the middle. The CDR3 loop reads CASAHSDRTQAFF. The CDR3 nucleotides read TGTGCCAGCGCGCATTCGGACCGGACCCAAGCTTTCTTT.

The V gene is TRBV29-1, the J gene TRBJ2-1; TRBD2 matches at 7 bases. CDR3 length: 14 amino acids. Germline V gene sequence: CDR1 SQVTM, CDR2 ANQGSEA. Germline trimming cut 3 bases from V and 3 bases from J; bases unmatched to any gene: 5. In nucleotides, the CDR3 is TGCAGCGTTGAGCTAGCGGACCTCTACAATGAGCAGTTCTTC. This translates into CSVELADLYNEQFF.

This rearrangement joins TRBV5-1 to TRBJ1-1, with a weak D call TRBD1 (5 bases). CDR3 length equals 12 residues. CDR1 is SGHRS, CDR2 YFSETQ, per germline. V lost 4 bases to trimming and J lost 7 bases, with 11 bases between them. Written as DNA, the CDR3 is TGCGCCAGCAGCGTTGACAGCCGTGAAGCTTTCTTT. Translating gives CASSVDSREAFF.

The J gene is TRBJ1-2, the V gene TRBV14, with 9 bases aligning to TRBD1. Germline V gene lookup returns CDR1 SGHDN and CDR2 FVKESK. V was clipped by 3 bases and J by 5 bases; unmatched bases: 4. The CDR3 sequence is 14 residues long. CDR3 DNA: TGTGCCAGCAGCCAGTCCGGGACAGGGTATGGCTACACCTTC. Translated, it gives CASSQSGTGYGYTF. The full variable domain, with the rest looked up from reference TRBV14 and TRBJ1-2, is EAGVTQFPSHSVIEKGQTVTLRCDPISGHDNLYWYRRVMGKEIKFLLHFVKESKQDESGMPNNRFLAERTGGTYSTLKVQPAELEDSGVYFCASSQSGTGYGYTFGSGTRLTVV.

The rearrangement links TRBV7-9 to TRBJ2-7; unclear D gene. The J call may be faulty, since TRBJ2-1 better matches the DNA end. Germline-derived CDR1 and CDR2 are SEHNR and FQNEAQ (reference sequence). This CDR3 spans 11 amino acids. CDR3 in amino acids: CASSLDTDQFF. The CDR3 DNA sequence: TGTGCCAGCAGCTTAGATACCGATCAGTTCTTC.

The chain links TRBV20-1 to TRBJ2-7; 7 nucleotides agree with TRBD1. Losses at the gene ends were 5 bases for V and 1 base for J; bases not matched to a gene: 11. Germline V gene sequence: CDR1 DFQATT, CDR2 SNEGSKA (reference sequence). The CDR3 runs to 15 residues. The CDR3 sequence is CSAARDRVRSYEQYF. DNA of the CDR3: TGCAGTGCTGCTCGTGACAGGGTTCGGTCCTACGAGCAGTACTTC.